This entry features one T cell receptor beta chain sequence. Antigen specificity is unknown. The data are from a study of graft-versus-host responses after intestinal transplantation. The V and J ends lost 4 bases and 6 bases, in that order; junction bases with no gene match: 7. Germline V lookup: CDR1 PRHDT, CDR2 FYEKMQ (reference sequence). This CDR3 comprises 15 residues. Data came from immunoSEQ multiplex PCR; TCRdb stores just in-frame clones and leaves some out. This sample yields approximately 80,000 clones, of which about 89% are seen a single time; 0.34% belongs to the top ten. This TCR derives from a human donor who received an intestinal transplant. V usage is TRBV13 and J usage is TRBJ2-5; 11 positions agree with TRBD1. The specimen comprised unstimulated CD4+ T cells sorted from spleen or lymph node cells, sampled before intestinal transplant. CDR3 sequence reads: CASSYPGTGGKTQYF. The CDR3 DNA sequence: TGTGCCAGCAGCTACCCCGGGACAGGGGGGAAGACCCAGTACTTC.